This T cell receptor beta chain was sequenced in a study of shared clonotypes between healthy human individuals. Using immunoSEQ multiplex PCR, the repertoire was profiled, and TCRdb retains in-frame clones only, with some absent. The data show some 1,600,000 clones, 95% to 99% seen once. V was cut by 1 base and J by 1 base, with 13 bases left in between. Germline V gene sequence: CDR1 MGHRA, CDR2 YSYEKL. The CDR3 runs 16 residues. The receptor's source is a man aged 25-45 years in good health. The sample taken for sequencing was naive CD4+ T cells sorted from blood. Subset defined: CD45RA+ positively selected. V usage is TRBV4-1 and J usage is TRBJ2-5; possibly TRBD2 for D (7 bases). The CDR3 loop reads CASSQGGGARQETQYF. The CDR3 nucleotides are TGCGCCAGCAGCCAAGGAGGGGGGGCTCGCCAAGAGACCCAGTACTTC.